Each of the 23 T cell receptor beta chains below was sequenced from the same sample in a study of Graves' ophthalmopathy and Graves' hyperthyroidism. Amplification of the TCR beta CDR3 regions used RNA transcripts (as template). HTBI-primed first-round RT-PCR preceded second-round multiplex PCR. TCRdb analysed the multiplex PCR reads with MiXCR anew, one entry per CDR3 protein. The sample has about 640,000 distinct CDR3 sequences; about two fifths are singletons. Sequenced: peripheral blood. All receptors derive from an adult man with Graves' ophthalmopathy.

The chain is built from TRBV7-9 and TRBJ2-6, with 9 nucleotides matching TRBD2. Germline V CDR1 and CDR2: SEHNR, FQNEAQ (reference sequence). The CDR3 consists of 18 residues. V trimming: 5 bases; J trimming: 0 bases; junction bases outside the gene matches: 8. CDR3 sequence: CASSLRRGGYSGANVLTF. The CDR3 region has the DNA TGTGCCAGCAGCCTCCGGCGGGGGGGCTACTCTGGGGCCAACGTCCTGACTTTC.

V and J are TRBV29-1 and TRBJ1-1; 8 nucleotides agree with TRBD1. The ends lost 8 bases at V and 7 bases at J; junction bases unmatched: 6. Germline-derived CDR1 and CDR2 are SQVTM and ANQGSEA. The CDR3 loop spans 11 amino acids. CDR3 DNA: TGCAGCTTCAGTACAGGGGGTGAAGCTTTCTTT. Amino acids: CSFSTGGEAFF. The entire variable domain, with the rest obtained from reference TRBV29-1 and TRBJ1-1, is as follows: SAVISQKPSRDICQRGTSLTIQCQVDSQVTMMFWYRQQPGQSLTLIATANQGSEATYESGFVIDKFPISRPNLTFSTLTVSNMSPEDSSIYLCSFSTGGEAFFGQGTRLTVV.

This clonotype has only one observation. The chain carries TRBV4-1 and TRBJ2-7; D is perhaps TRBD1 (5 bases). CDR1 and CDR2 from the germline V gene are MGHRA and YSYEKL. V lost 4 bases and J lost 5, with 9 bases in between. This CDR3 contains 12 residues. CDR3 in DNA: TGCGCCAGCAGCCTGTGGGGCCACGAGCAGTACTTC. Residues: CASSLWGHEQYF.

This chain connects TRBV29-1 to TRBJ1-3; tentatively, D is TRBD1 (6 bases). V was shortened by 8 bases and J by 2 bases, with 13 bases between the two germline ends. There are 13 residues in the CDR3. Germline V gene lookup returns CDR1 SQVTM and CDR2 ANQGSEA. The DNA of the CDR3 is TGCAGCTACACAAGGGACACTGGAAACACCATATATTTT. It encodes CSYTRDTGNTIYF.

This clonotype was seen many times. The chain carries TRBV10-2 and TRBJ1-5, with D perhaps matching TRBD1 (6 bases). This CDR3 comprises 17 residues. The germline V and J ends were trimmed by 0 bases and 9 bases, with 21 bases remaining between them. Per germline, CDR1 WSHSY and CDR2 SAAADI. CDR3 amino acids: CASSESHGQSVIWPQHF. CDR3 DNA: TGCGCCAGCAGTGAGTCCCACGGACAGAGTGTTATATGGCCCCAGCATTTT.

The chain employs TRBV5-1 and TRBJ1-1; D possibly corresponds to TRBD1 (5 bases). V was shortened by 1 base and J by 7 bases, with 11 bases between the two germline ends. Per germline, CDR1 SGHRS and CDR2 YFSETQ. CDR3 length equals 13 residues. The CDR3 loop is CASSLLQGGEAFF. DNA for the CDR3: TGCGCCAGCAGCTTGCTGCAGGGCGGTGAAGCTTTCTTT.

This chain uses TRBV25-1 with TRBJ2-1; a weak D match, TRBD2 (5 bases). CDR1 is MGHDK and CDR2 is SYGVNS in the germline V gene. This CDR3 comprises 17 residues. With 4 bases removed from V and 8 bases from J, the gap between germline ends came to 24 bases. CDR3: CASSASKWGAIRDEQFF. Here the CDR3 DNA reads TGTGCCAGCAGTGCCTCCAAGTGGGGAGCGATTCGCGATGAGCAGTTCTTC. The full variable domain, with the rest looked up from reference TRBV25-1 and TRBJ2-1, is EADIYQTPRYLVIGTGKKITLECSQTMGHDKMYWYQQDPGMELHLIHYSYGVNSTEKGDLSSESTVSRIRTEHFPLTLESARPSHTSQYLCASSASKWGAIRDEQFFGPGTRLTVL.

On this clonotype: Given a much more abundant clone one base away, this may be a read error. The gene calls are TRBV7-6 and TRBJ2-7, with 7 bases fitting TRBD1. In germline, CDR1 is SGHVS, CDR2 FNYEAQ. CDR3 size: 14 residues. This chain's CDR3 is CASSLTGETYEQCF. CDR3 DNA: TGTGCCAGCAGCCTTACAGGGGAGACCTACGAGCAGTGCTTC.

There are many counts of this clonotype. The V gene is TRBV11-2, the J gene TRBJ1-1, with D tentatively TRBD1 (6 bases). The V end lost 1 base, the J end lost 6 bases, and 12 bases lay between the germline ends. The CDR3 contains 14 residues. Germline V gene data show CDR1 as SGHAT and CDR2 as FQNNGV. The CDR3 DNA sequence: TGTGCCAGCAGCTTAGCCGGGGACATCTCTGAAGCTTTCTTT. It codes for CASSLAGDISEAFF.

The V gene is TRBV29-1, the J gene TRBJ1-3; 8 bases match TRBD1. Germline CDR1 reads SQVTM; CDR2 reads ANQGSEA. The CDR3 spans 13 residues. V gave up 8 bases and J gave up 0 bases; unmatched junction bases: 3. The CDR3 bases are TGCAGCTACGGACAGGGCTCTGGAAACACCATATATTTT. Encoded protein: CSYGQGSGNTIYF.

Ten or more counts support this clonotype. The chain employs TRBV24-1 and TRBJ1-4; D possibly corresponds to TRBD1 (6 bases). The CDR3 spans 15 residues. The germline V and J ends were trimmed by 3 bases and 6 bases, with 13 bases remaining between them. Germline V gene data show CDR1 as KGHDR and CDR2 as SFDVKD. This CDR3 is CATSDPGTSDEKLFF. DNA for the CDR3: TGTGCCACCAGTGATCCCGGGACATCTGATGAAAAACTGTTTTTT.

This clonotype was counted a few times. The chain employs TRBV12-3 or TRBV12-4 and TRBJ2-2; tentative D call: TRBD1 (5 bases). Trimming shortened V by 7 bases and J by 3 bases, and 12 bases separated the two germline ends. The CDR3 spans 14 residues. The CDR3 region has the DNA TGTGCCAGCAACATAGGGGTTGACACCGGGGAGCTGTTTTTT. Its translation is CASNIGVDTGELFF.

This clonotype was seen at least ten times. This rearrangement joins TRBV7-2 to TRBJ2-5; 7 nucleotides agree with TRBD1. The CDR3 runs 17 residues. The ends lost 1 base at V and 1 base at J; junction bases unmatched: 9. Germline CDR1 is SGHTA and CDR2 is FQGNSA. Here the CDR3 DNA reads TGTGCCAGCAGCTTAGGACTTGACAGGGTGCTCCAAGAGACCCAGTACTTC. Translation: CASSLGLDRVLQETQYF. Full variable domain (rest looked up from reference TRBV7-2 and TRBJ2-5): GAGVSQSPSNKVTEKGKDVELRCDPISGHTALYWYRQSLGQGLEFLIYFQGNSAPDKSGLPSDRFSAERTGGSVSTLTIQRTQQEDSAVYLCASSLGLDRVLQETQYFGPGTRLLVL.

On this clonotype: This likely comes from a read error, as the CDR3 has no conserved phenylalanine or tryptophan at its end. The chain links TRBV7-2 to TRBJ2-3; tentatively, D is TRBD2 (6 bases). V was trimmed by 5 bases and J by 0 bases, leaving 15 bases between them. The germline V gene encodes CDR1 SGHTA and CDR2 FQGNSA. The CDR3 sequence is 16 residues long. CDR3 in amino acids: CASSQDGRDSTDTQYL. DNA of the CDR3: TGTGCCAGCAGCCAAGATGGGCGGGACAGCACAGATACGCAGTATTTG.

This clonotype was seen many times. The chain links TRBV15 to TRBJ2-7; D is possibly TRBD1 (6 bases). V was shortened by 2 bases and J by 6 bases, with 11 bases between the two germline ends. CDR1 LNHNV and CDR2 YYDKDF come from the germline V gene (reference sequence). The CDR3 consists of 13 residues. CDR3 sequence: CATSRQQGLEQYF. CDR3 coding DNA: TGTGCCACCAGCAGACAACAGGGCCTCGAGCAGTACTTC.

The chain joins TRBV7-7 to TRBJ2-5, with 10 nucleotides matching TRBD1. The CDR3 contains 15 residues. Germline V gene lookup returns CDR1 SSHAT and CDR2 FNYEAQ (reference sequence). CDR3 coding DNA: TGTGCTAGAAGCTCCAGGACAGGGGGGGAAGAGACCCAGTACTTC. It translates to CARSSRTGGEETQYF.

V gene TRBV20-1 combines with J gene TRBJ1-1; D remains ambiguous. CDR1 and CDR2 from the germline V gene are DFQATT and SNEGSKA (reference sequence). Trimming took off 5 bases at V and 5 bases at J, with 12 bases between the two ends. The length of the CDR3 is 12 residues. This chain's CDR3 is CSAPFLSTEAFF. CDR3 nucleotide sequence: TGCAGTGCTCCTTTTTTGAGTACTGAAGCTTTCTTT.

The chain uses TRBV15 and TRBJ1-4; maybe TRBD1 (6 bases). Looked up from germline, CDR1 is LNHNV and CDR2 is YYDKDF (reference sequence). V gave up 8 bases and J gave up 10 bases, with 17 bases separating them. The CDR3 totals 13 residues. The CDR3 coding sequence is TGTGCCACCGACGGGGGCGTGAACGGAAAACTGTTTTTT. Encoded protein: CATDGGVNGKLFF.

This clonotype has a count of ten or more. The chain combines TRBV9 with TRBJ1-5; D unresolved. This CDR3 comprises 14 residues. From germline, CDR1 is SGDLS and CDR2 YYNGEE. Deletions cut 0 bases from V and 4 bases from J, with 8 bases between. The CDR3 bases are TGTGCCAGCAGCGTAGGTACTGTAAATCAGCCCCAGCATTTT. Amino acid sequence: CASSVGTVNQPQHF.

This clonotype has only a few counts. J is TRBJ2-7 and V is TRBV3-1; TRBD2 matches at 7 bases. Trimming removed 4 bases from V and 2 bases from J; junction bases left unmatched: 5. The CDR3 runs to 14 residues. Germline values: CDR1 LGHDT, CDR2 YNNKEL (reference sequence). CDR3 sequence (DNA): TGTGCCAGCAGCCCGTTCACTAGCGCCTACGAGCAGTACTTC. This gives the protein CASSPFTSAYEQYF.

The chain couples TRBV20-1 to TRBJ2-7; 11 bases line up with TRBD1. The germline CDR1 and CDR2 sequences are DFQATT and SNEGSKA (reference sequence). The CDR3 is made up of 15 amino acids. Unmatched junction bases numbered 10, after V lost 0 bases and J lost 9 bases. CDR3 nucleotide sequence: TGCAGTGCTAGAGATCGCGGGACAGGGGGTGCCGGGCAGTACTTC. Translated, it gives CSARDRGTGGAGQYF.

This sequence joins TRBV20-1 and TRBJ2-6; the D gene could be TRBD1 or TRBD2 (5 bases each). The CDR3 loop spans 16 amino acids. The V end was cut by 6 bases, the J end by 4 bases, with 19 bases between. CDR1 and CDR2 from the germline V gene are DFQATT and SNEGSKA (reference sequence). The CDR3 reads CSAGPWGNTGANVLTF. In DNA form, the CDR3 reads TGCAGTGCGGGACCCTGGGGGAACACCGGGGCCAACGTCCTGACTTTC.

This clonotype occurred many times. This chain uses TRBV12-3 or TRBV12-4 with TRBJ1-2, with a possible D match to TRBD1 (5 bases). The CDR3 covers 13 residues. Trimming pared 6 bases from V and 8 bases from J, leaving 16 bases between. The CDR3 loop reads CASSFRGGDGYTF. As DNA, the CDR3 is TGTGCCAGCAGCTTTAGGGGAGGGGACGGCTACACCTTC.